This T cell receptor beta chain stems from a study of blood T cell repertoires in COVID-19. Study context: In each case, the material was cDNA or gDNA derived from T cells, B-cell-depleted T cells, or PBMCs.

V dropped 0 bases and J dropped 5; count of bases not matched to a gene: 7. CDR3 length: 17 amino acids. Germline assignment: CDR1 MNHEY and CDR2 SMNVEV (reference sequence). Libraries were prepared by immunoSEQ multiplex PCR; TCRdb keeps only in-frame clonotypes and omits some of them. The repertoire holds some 140,000 clones, with around 87% as singletons. Sequencing was done on a sample of peripheral blood. V is TRBV27 and J is TRBJ1-4, with 9 bases matching TRBD1. The source is a woman between 45 and 65 years old who had recovered from COVID-19. Written as DNA, the CDR3 is TGTGCCAGCAGTTTATCCCCACCGGGACAGGGCAATGAAAAACTGTTTTTT. Protein: CASSLSPPGQGNEKLFF.